This T cell receptor (beta chain) is from a study of T-cell memory formation after mild COVID-19. Study-level points and caveats: Researchers could not confirm that second-wave clones peaking on day 37 targeted SARS-CoV-2. The study detected some responding clones in pre-infection memory, suggesting cross-reactive memory joined.

About this clonotype: Antigen unknown.

Germline trimming cut 6 bases from V and 6 bases from J; bases unmatched to any gene: 4. This CDR3 is built from 14 residues. Germline V gene sequence: CDR1 PRHDT, CDR2 FYEKMQ (reference sequence). UMIs and sample barcodes were carried by the TCR alpha and TCR beta cDNA libraries that 5'RACE produced using constant-segment primers. TCRdb used MiXCR to reprocess the 5' RACE reads, holding one entry per CDR3 protein. The data contain 90,000 to 120,000 distinct CDR3 sequences, 15% to 20% of them singletons. The chain employs TRBV13 and TRBJ2-5, with 13 positions matching TRBD2. Sequences were obtained from PBMCs or a T cell subset sorted from them (not recorded which). This TCR was sampled from a man aged 18 to 29 who had mild COVID-19 (a few samples of this study predate the infection). Cell type and time point are not known. The CDR3 loop is CASRLAGGPKTQYF. In nucleotides, the CDR3 is TGTGCCAGCAGACTAGCGGGGGGGCCCAAGACCCAGTACTTC.